Presented here are 8 T cell receptor beta chains from one specimen sequenced in a study of technical replicates of blood from several donors. Produced via immunoSEQ multiplex PCR; TCRdb's table is partial and in-frame only. The sample yields about 48,000 clones, approximately 90% seen once. Sequencing was done on a sample of PBMCs. These receptors all stem from a human donor in good health. Some clones in this sample may be carry-over from other donors' samples.

The rearrangement joins TRBV27 to TRBJ1-1; D perhaps matches TRBD1 (5 bases). V was pared by 5 bases and J by 4 bases, with 14 bases between. The CDR3 totals 14 residues. CDR1 is MNHEY, CDR2 SMNVEV, per germline (reference sequence). The CDR3 reads CASSLTGGGTEAFF. The DNA for the CDR3 is TGTGCCAGCAGTCTGACGGGGGGAGGCACTGAAGCTTTCTTT.

The rearrangement joins TRBV6-5 to TRBJ2-5; TRBD1 might be the D (6 bases). Trimming removed 6 bases at V and 5 bases at J, with 16 bases between. This CDR3 has 14 residues. CDR1 MNHEY and CDR2 SVGAGI come from the germline V gene. As DNA, the CDR3 is TGTGCCAGCAGCCTTGGGGGCCGGGTGGAGACCCAGTACTTC. Translated: CASSLGGRVETQYF.

V and J are TRBV29-1 and TRBJ1-1, with 10 bases identical to TRBD1. This CDR3 is 12 amino acids long. Germline V CDR1 and CDR2: SQVTM, ANQGSEA. J lost 3 bases, V lost 7 bases, and 2 bases had no gene match. CDR3 in amino acids: CSATGGDTEAFF. CDR3 nucleotide sequence: TGCAGCGCGACAGGGGGCGACACTGAAGCTTTCTTT.

This chain uses TRBV18 with TRBJ2-1; TRBD1 matches at 12 bases. The CDR3 runs to 14 residues. The ends lost 5 bases at V and 14 bases at J; junction bases unmatched: 10. Germline CDR1 reads KGHSH; CDR2 reads LQKENI. The CDR3 here is CASSASGQGAAEFF. The CDR3 nucleotides read TGTGCCAGCTCAGCATCGGGACAGGGGGCCGCGGAGTTCTTC. The full variable domain, rest sourced from reference TRBV18 and TRBJ2-1, is NAGVMQNPRHLVRRRGQEARLRCSPMKGHSHVYWYRQLPEEGLKFMVYLQKENIIDESGMPKERFSAEFPKEGPSILRIQQVVRGDSAAYFCASSASGQGAAEFFGPGTRLTVL.

This chain joins TRBV6-5 and TRBJ2-7; TRBD1 is a possible D gene (5 bases). V was clipped by 2 bases and J by 3 bases, with 11 bases between them. The CDR3 consists of 14 residues. Germline CDR1 MNHEY, CDR2 SVGAGI. CDR3 region: CASSYGARNYEQYF. The CDR3 bases are TGTGCCAGCAGTTACGGGGCTAGGAACTACGAGCAGTACTTC.

The chain is built from TRBV2 and TRBJ1-2, with D possibly TRBD1 on 6 matching bases. Between the trimmed V and J ends, which lost 10 bases and 2 bases, there was a span of 11 bases. Looked up from germline, CDR1 is SNHLY and CDR2 is FYNNEI. This CDR3 comprises 12 residues. The CDR3 nucleotides are TGTGCCACCCAGAGGGGGAACTATGGCTACACCTTC. Its protein product is CATQRGNYGYTF.

The chain carries TRBV4-2 and TRBJ2-7; 8 nucleotides match TRBD2. The CDR3 is made up of 15 amino acids. The trim removed 0 bases at V and 0 bases at J, leaving 1 base unmatched. The germline gives CDR1 LGHNA, CDR2 YNFKEQ. Here the CDR3 reads CASSQERGGSYEQYF. Here the CDR3 DNA reads TGTGCCAGCAGCCAAGAACGGGGGGGCTCCTACGAGCAGTACTTC.

This chain connects TRBV10-3 to TRBJ1-2; 7 bases map to TRBD1. The V gene end was trimmed by 4 bases and the J gene end by 1 base; junction bases not matched to a gene: 9. This CDR3 has 16 amino acids. In germline, CDR1 is ENHRY, CDR2 SYGVKD. The CDR3 is CAISGKAGGGNYGYTF. CDR3 in DNA: TGTGCCATCAGTGGTAAAGCAGGGGGAGGTAACTATGGCTACACCTTC.